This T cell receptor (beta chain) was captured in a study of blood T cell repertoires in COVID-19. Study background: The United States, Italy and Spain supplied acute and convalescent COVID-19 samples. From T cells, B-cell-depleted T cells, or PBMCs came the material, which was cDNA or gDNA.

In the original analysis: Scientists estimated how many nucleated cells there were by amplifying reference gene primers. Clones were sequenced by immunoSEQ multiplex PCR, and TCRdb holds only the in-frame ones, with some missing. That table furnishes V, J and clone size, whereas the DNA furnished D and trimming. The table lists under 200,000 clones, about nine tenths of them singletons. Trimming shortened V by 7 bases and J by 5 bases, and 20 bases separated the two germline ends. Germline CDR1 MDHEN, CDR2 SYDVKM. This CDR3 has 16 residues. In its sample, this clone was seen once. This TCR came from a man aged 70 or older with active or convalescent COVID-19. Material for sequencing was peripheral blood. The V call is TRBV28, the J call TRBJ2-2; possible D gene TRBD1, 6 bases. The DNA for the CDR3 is TGTGCCAGCACGACCCACCTACAGGGAGCTACCGGGGAGCTGTTTTTT. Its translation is CASTTHLQGATGELFF. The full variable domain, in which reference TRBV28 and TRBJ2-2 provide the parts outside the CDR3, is DVKVTQSSRYLVKRTGEKVFLECVQDMDHENMFWYRQDPGLGLRLIYFSYDVKMKEKGDIPEGYSVSREKKERFSLILESASTNQTSMYLCASTTHLQGATGELFFGEGSRLTVL.